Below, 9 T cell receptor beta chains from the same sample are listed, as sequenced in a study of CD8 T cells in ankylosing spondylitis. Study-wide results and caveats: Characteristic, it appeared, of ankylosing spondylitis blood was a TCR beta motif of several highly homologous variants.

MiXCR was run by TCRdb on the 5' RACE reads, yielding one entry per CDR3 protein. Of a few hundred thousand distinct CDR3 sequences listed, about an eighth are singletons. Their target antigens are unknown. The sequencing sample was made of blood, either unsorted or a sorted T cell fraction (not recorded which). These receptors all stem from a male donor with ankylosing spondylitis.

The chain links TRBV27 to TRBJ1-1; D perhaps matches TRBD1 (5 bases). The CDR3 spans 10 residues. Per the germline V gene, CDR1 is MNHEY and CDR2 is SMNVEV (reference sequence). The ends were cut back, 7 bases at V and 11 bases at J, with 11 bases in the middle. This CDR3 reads CASTGGSAFF. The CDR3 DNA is TGTGCCAGCACGGGGGGGTCGGCTTTCTTT.

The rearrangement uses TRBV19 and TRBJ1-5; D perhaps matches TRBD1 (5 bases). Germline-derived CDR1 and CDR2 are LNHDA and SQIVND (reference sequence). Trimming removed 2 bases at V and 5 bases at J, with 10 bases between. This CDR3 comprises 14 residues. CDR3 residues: CASSIIDSDQPQHF. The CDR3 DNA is TGTGCCAGTAGTATAATAGACAGTGATCAGCCCCAGCATTTT.

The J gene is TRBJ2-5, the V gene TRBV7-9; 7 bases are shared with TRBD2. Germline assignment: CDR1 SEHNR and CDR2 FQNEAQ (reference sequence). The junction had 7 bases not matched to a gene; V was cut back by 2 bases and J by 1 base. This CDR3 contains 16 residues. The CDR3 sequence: CASSLSTSASQETQYF. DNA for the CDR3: TGTGCCAGCAGCTTATCTACTAGCGCGAGCCAAGAGACCCAGTACTTC.

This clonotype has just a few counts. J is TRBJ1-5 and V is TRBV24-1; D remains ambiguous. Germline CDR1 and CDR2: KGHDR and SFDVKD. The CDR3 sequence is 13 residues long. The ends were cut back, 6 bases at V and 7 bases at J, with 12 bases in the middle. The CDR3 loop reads CATSSSWEQPQHF. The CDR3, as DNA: TGTGCCACCAGTTCTTCATGGGAACAGCCCCAGCATTTT.

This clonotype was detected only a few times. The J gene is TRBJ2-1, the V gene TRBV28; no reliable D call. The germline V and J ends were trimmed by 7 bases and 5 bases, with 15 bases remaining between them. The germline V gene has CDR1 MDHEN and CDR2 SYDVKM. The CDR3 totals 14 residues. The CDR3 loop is CASNVLSQDNEQFF. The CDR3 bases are TGTGCCAGCAACGTCCTGAGTCAGGACAATGAGCAGTTCTTC.

The CDR3 nucleotides are TGTGCCAGCAGCTTGTTAACGGAGACAGATACGCAGTATTTT. It is translated as CASSLLTETDTQYF. This chain joins TRBV7-2 and TRBJ2-3; D unresolved. Germline V gene sequence: CDR1 SGHTA, CDR2 FQGNSA. The CDR3 sequence is 14 residues long. V was shortened by 3 bases and J by 3 bases, with 10 bases between the two germline ends.

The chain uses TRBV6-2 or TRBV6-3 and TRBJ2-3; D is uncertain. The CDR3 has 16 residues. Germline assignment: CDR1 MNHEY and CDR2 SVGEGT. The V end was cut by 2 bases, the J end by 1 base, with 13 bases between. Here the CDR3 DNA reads TGTGCCAGCAGTTACCACGCCAGCGAGGGCACAGATACGCAGTATTTT. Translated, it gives CASSYHASEGTDTQYF.

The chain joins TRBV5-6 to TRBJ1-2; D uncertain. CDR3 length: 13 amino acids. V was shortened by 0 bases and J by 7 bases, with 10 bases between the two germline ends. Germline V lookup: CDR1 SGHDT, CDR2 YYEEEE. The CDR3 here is CASSLEARAGYTF. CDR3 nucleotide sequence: TGTGCCAGCAGCTTGGAGGCGAGGGCTGGCTACACCTTC.

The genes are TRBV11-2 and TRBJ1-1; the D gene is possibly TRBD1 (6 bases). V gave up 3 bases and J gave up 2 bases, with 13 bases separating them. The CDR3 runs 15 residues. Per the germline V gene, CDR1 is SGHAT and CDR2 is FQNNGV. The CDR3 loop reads CASSFQTGENTEAFF. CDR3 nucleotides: TGTGCCAGCAGCTTTCAGACAGGAGAAAACACTGAAGCTTTCTTT.